This T cell receptor (beta chain) was observed in a study of T cells in Graves' hyperthyroidism and ophthalmopathy. CDR3 length: 16 amino acids. The junction had 12 bases not matched to a gene; V was cut back by 4 bases and J by 7 bases. Germline V gene data show CDR1 as LNHDA and CDR2 as SQIVND (reference sequence). Authors of the study amplified TCR beta CDR3 regions from RNA transcripts. The TCR CDR3 first-round RT-PCR relied on the HTBI primer set. TCRdb reprocessed the multiplex PCR reads via MiXCR and lists one record per CDR3 protein. The top ten hold roughly 14% of the sample, which has 250,000 to 300,000 distinct CDR3 sequences, about 14% seen once. Participants, patients aged 18 to 65, had newly diagnosed hyperthyroidism with a duration under 2 months. A patient was excluded if there was uncontrolled infection, other autoimmune disease, pregnancy or lactation. Blood from later-ophthalmopathy patients was taken at first hyperthyroidism diagnosis. Extraction of PBMCs used about 9.2 ml of fresh peripheral blood.

This clonotype showed up just a few times. This TCR was recovered from a middle-aged woman with Graves' hyperthyroidism that later progressed to Graves' ophthalmopathy. The chain has TRBV19 and TRBJ2-1, with 8 bases matching TRBD1. The sample taken for sequencing was blood. The CDR3 sequence is CASSTRRTGLGNEQFF. The CDR3 coding sequence is TGTGCCAGTAGTACCCGAAGGACAGGGCTAGGAAATGAGCAGTTCTTC.